This T cell receptor (beta chain) was captured in a study of a mutant IDH1 vaccine in newly diagnosed glioma. Overall study: Once 4-6 weeks had passed after radiotherapy alone, vaccination started, or it started with temozolomide cycles. Visit V12 was scheduled at week 35 and visit V13 at week 47. Patients were pretreated with radiotherapy, temozolomide, or both, mostly both. Of the patients given treatment, 62.5% were male and roughly 38% were female, and a mean age of approximately 37 years was recorded.

A word on this clone: Its target is unknown.

Only in-frame clones appear in the TCRdb table, and some are missing; sequencing was by immunoSEQ multiplex PCR. This table has about 69,000 clones, roughly 86% appearing once. The CDR3 totals 13 residues. Germline V lookup: CDR1 SEHNR, CDR2 FQNEAQ (reference sequence). Trimming took off 5 bases at V and 0 bases at J, with 8 bases between the two ends. As for time point: week 35, safety follow-up. A 20-mer mutant IDH1 peptide at 300 ug was injected subcutaneously with topical imiquimod. The source of this sequence is a man aged 25 to 45 with glioma. Material: PBMCs, obtained from a glioma patient whose treatment included an IDH1 peptide vaccine. The gene calls are TRBV7-9 and TRBJ2-7; tentatively, D is TRBD1 or TRBD2 (6 bases each). The chain's CDR3 is CASSGGRSYEQYF. The DNA for the CDR3 is TGTGCCAGCAGCGGGGGGCGCTCCTACGAGCAGTACTTC. The entire variable domain, with the rest obtained from reference TRBV7-9 and TRBJ2-7, is as follows: DTGVSQNPRHKITKRGQNVTFRCDPISEHNRLYWYRQTLGQGPEFLTYFQNEAQLEKSRLLSDRFSAERPKGSFSTLEIQRTEQGDSAMYLCASSGGRSYEQYFGPGTRLTVT.